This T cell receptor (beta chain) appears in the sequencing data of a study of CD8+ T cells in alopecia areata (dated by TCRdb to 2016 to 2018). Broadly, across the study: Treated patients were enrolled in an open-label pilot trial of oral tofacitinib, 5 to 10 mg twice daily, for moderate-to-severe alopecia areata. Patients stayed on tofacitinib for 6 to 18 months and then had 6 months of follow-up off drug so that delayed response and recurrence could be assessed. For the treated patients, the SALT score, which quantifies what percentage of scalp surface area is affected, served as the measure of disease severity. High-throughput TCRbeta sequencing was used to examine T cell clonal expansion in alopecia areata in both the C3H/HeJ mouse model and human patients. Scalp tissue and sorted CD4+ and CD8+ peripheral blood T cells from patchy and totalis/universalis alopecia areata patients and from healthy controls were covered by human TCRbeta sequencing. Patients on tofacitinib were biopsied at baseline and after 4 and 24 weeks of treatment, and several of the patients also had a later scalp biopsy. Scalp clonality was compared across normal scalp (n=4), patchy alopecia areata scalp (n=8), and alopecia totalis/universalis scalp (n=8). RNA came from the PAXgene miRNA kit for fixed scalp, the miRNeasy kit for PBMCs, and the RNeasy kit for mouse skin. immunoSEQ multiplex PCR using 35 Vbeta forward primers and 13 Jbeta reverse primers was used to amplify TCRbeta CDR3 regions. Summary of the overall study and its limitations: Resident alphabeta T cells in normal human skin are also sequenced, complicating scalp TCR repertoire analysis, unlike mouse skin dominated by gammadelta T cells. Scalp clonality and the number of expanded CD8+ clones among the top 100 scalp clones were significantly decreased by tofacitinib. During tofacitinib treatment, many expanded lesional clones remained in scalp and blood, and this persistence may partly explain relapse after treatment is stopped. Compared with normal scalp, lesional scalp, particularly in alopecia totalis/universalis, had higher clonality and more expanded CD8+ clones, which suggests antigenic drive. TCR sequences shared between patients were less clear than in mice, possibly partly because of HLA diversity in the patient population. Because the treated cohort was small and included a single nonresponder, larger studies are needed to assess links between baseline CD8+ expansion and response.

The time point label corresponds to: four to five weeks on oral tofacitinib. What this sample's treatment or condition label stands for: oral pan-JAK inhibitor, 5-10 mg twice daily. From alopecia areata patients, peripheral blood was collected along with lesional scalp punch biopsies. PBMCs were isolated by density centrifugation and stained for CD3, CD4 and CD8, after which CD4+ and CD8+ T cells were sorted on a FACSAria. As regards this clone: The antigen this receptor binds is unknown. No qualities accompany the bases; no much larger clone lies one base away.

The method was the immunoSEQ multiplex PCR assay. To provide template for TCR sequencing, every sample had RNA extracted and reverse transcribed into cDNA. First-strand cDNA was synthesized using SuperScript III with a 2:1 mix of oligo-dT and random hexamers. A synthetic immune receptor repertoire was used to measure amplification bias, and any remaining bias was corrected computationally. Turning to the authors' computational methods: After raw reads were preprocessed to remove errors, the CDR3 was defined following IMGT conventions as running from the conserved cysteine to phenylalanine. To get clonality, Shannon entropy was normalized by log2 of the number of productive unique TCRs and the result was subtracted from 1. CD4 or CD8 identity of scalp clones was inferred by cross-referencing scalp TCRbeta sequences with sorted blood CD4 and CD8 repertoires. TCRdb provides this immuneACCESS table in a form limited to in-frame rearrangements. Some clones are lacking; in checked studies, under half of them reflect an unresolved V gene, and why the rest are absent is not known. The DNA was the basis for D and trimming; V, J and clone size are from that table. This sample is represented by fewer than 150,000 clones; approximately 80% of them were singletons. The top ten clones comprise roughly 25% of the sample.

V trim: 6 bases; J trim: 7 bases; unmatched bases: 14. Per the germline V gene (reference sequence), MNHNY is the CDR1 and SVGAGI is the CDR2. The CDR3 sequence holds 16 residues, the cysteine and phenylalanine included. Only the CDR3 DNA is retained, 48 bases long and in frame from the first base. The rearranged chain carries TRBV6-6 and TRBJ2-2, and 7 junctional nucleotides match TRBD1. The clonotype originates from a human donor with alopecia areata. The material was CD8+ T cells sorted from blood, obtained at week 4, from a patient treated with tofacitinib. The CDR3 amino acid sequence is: CASSSTAGTVGGELFF. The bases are TGTGCCAGCAGCTCTACTGCCGGGACAGTCGGCGGGGAGCTGTTTTTT.